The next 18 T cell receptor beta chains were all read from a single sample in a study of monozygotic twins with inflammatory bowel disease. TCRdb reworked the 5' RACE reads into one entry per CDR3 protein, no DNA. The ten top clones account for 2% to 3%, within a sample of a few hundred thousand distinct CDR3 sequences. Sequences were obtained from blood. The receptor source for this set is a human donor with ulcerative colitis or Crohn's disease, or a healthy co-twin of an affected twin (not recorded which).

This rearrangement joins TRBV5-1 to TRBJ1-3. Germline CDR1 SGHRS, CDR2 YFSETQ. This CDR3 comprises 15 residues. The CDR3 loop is CASSLEGRRGDTIYF.

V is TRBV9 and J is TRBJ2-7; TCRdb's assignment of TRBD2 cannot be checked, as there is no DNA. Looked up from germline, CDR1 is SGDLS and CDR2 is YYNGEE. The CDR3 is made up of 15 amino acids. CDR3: CASSVGGSGTYEQYF.

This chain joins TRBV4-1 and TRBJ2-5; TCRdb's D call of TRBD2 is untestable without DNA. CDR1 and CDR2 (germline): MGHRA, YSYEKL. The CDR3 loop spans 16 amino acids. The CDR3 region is CASSQDFWTGGGTQYF.

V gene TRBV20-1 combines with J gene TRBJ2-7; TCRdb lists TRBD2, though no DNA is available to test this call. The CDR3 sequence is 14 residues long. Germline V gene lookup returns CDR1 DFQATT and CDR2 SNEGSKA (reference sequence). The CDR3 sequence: CSARKQGPLYEQYF.

The CDR3 loop is CASSQESGLGLGYTF. This sequence joins TRBV4-2 and TRBJ1-2. The CDR3 is made up of 15 amino acids. Germline CDR1 is LGHNA and CDR2 is YNFKEQ.

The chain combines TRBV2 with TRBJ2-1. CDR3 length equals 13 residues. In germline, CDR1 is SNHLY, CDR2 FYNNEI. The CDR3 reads CASSWSTYNEQFF.

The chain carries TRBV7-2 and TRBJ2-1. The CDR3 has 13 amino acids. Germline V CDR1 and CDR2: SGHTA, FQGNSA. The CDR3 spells CASSSENHNEQFF.

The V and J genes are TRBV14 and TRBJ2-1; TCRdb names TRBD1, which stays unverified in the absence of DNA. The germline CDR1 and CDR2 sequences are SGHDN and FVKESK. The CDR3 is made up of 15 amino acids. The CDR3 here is CASSSRTLLGNEQFF.

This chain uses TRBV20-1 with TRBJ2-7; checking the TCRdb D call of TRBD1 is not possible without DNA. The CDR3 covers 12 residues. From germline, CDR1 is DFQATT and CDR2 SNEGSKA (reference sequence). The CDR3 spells CSARSGASEQYF.

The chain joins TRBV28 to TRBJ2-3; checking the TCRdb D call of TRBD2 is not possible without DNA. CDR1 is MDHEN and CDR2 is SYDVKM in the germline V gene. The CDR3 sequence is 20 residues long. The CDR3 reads CASSSPSGTSGRTSTDTQYF.

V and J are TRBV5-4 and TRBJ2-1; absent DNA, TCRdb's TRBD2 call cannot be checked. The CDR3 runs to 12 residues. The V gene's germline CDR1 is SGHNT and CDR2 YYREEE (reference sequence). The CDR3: CATEGLYNEQFF.

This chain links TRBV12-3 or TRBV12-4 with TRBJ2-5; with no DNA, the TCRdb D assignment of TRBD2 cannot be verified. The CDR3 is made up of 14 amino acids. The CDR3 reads CASIPGGTSGTQYF.

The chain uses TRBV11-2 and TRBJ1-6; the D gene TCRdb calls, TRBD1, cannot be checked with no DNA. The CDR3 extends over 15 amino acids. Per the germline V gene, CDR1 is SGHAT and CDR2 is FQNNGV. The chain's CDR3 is CASSTLGQINSPLHF.

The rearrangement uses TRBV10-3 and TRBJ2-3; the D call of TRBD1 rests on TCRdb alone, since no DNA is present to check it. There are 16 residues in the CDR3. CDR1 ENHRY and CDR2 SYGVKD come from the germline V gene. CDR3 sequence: CAISQPWDSSTDTQYF.

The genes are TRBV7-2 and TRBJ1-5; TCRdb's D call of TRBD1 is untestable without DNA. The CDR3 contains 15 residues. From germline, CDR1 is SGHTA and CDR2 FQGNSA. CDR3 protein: CASSLAGGARQPQHF.

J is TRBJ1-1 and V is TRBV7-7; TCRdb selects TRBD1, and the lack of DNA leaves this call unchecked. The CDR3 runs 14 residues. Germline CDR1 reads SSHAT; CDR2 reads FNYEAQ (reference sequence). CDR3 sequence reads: CASSPGGLGTEAFF.

The CDR3 here is CASSPEAGVISYEQYF. This chain joins TRBV5-1 and TRBJ2-7; without DNA, the TCRdb call of TRBD2 cannot be checked. CDR1 is SGHRS, CDR2 YFSETQ, per germline. The CDR3 is made up of 16 amino acids.

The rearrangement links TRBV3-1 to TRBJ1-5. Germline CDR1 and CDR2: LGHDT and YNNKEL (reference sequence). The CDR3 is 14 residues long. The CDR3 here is CASSQDQVNQPQHF.